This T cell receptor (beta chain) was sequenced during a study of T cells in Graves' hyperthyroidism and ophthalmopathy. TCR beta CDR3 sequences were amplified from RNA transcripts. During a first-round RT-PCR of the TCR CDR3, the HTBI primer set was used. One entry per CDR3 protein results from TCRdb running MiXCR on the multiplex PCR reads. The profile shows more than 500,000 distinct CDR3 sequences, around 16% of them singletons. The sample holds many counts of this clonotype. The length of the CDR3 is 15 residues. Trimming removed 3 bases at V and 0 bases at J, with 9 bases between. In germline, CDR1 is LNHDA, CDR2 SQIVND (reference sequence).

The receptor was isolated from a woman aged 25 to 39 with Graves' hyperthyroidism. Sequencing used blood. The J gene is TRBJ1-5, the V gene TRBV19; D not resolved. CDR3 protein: CASSILQVSNQPQHF. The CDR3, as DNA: TGTGCCAGTAGTATCCTCCAGGTTAGCAATCAGCCCCAGCATTTT.